This TCR beta chain was obtained from a study of T cells after yellow fever vaccination. Background on the study: Preparing low-cell-number fractions relied on SMART-Seq v4 Ultra Low Input. Study-level findings and limits: Contaminants from the bulk population, in the form of abundant clonotypes, could be found in FACS-sorted repertoires. When the response was secondary, it was weaker but reached its peak faster, day 5 versus 15.

Trimming took off 2 bases at V and 2 bases at J, with 4 bases between the two ends. Germline values: CDR1 MNHNY, CDR2 SVGAGI (reference sequence). The CDR3 is 13 amino acids. As TCR cDNA was made by 5'RACE template switching, a universal primer site and UMIs were added. TCRdb re-analysed the 5' RACE reads in MiXCR, keeping a single row per CDR3 protein. This table has 55,000 to 70,000 distinct CDR3 sequences, approximately 6.1% appearing once. This clonotype appeared many times. The antigen is unknown. The V call is TRBV6-6, the J call TRBJ1-5, with D hard to call. The material sequenced was CD8+ T cells sorted from PBMCs, taken roughly seven weeks after the first yellow fever vaccination. This sequence originates from a man aged 18-30 years who received the YFV17D yellow fever vaccine. CDR3 region: CASSYRGNQPQHF. The CDR3 DNA reads TGTGCCAGCAGTTACAGGGGCAATCAGCCCCAGCATTTT.